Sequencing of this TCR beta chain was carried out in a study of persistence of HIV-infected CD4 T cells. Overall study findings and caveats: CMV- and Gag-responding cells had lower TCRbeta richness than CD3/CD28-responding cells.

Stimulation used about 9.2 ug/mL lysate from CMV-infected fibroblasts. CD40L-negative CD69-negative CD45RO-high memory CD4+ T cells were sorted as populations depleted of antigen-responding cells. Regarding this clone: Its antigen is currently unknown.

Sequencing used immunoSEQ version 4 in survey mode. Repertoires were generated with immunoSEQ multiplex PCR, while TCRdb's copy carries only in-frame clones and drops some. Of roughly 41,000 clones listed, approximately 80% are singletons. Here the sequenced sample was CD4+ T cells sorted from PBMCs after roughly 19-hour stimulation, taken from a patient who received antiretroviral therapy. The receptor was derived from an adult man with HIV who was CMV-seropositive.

In DNA form, the CDR3 reads TGCGCCAGCAGCTTGGGGACCGAGGTTTTAGCAGATACGCAGTATTTT. Translating gives CASSLGTEVLADTQYF. The rearrangement joins TRBV5-1 to TRBJ2-3; D is unclear. Deletions cut 0 bases from V and 4 bases from J, with 15 bases between. Germline V gene lookup returns CDR1 SGHRS and CDR2 YFSETQ. This CDR3 is built from 16 residues.